Here is one TCR beta chain with its context. The data belong to a study of T cell responses to AZD1222 COVID-19 vaccine. The data were produced by immunoSEQ multiplex PCR, yet TCRdb's version contains in-frame clones alone and is incomplete. The sample carries about 140,000 clones, approximately 93% recorded once. This TCR was sampled from an adult in good health. The sequencing used peripheral blood, collected on day 0 of MenACWY control vaccination.

The CDR3 DNA reads as TGCGCCAGCAGTACCGGACAGGGGGCCTACAATGAGCAGTTCTTC. Translating it yields CASSTGQGAYNEQFF. J is TRBJ2-1 and V is TRBV10-1; TRBD1 matches 10 bases. Germline V lookup: CDR1 WNHNN, CDR2 SYGVQD (reference sequence). There are 15 residues in the CDR3. The V gene end was trimmed by 5 bases and the J gene end by 2 bases; junction bases not matched to a gene: 3.